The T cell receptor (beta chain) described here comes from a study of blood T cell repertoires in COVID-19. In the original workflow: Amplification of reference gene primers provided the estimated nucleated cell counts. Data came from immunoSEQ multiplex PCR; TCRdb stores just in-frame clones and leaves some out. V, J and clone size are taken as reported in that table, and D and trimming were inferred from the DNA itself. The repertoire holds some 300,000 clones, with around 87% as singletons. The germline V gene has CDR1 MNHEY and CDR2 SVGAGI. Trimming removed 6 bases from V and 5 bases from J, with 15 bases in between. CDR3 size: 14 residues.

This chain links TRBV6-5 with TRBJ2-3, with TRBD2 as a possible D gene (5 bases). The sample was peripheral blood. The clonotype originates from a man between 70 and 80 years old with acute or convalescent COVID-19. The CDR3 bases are TGTGCCAGCAGCAAACTAGAGCGTAGAGATACGCAGTATTTT. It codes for CASSKLERRDTQYF.